The T cell receptor beta chain described here comes from a study of shared clonotypes between healthy human individuals. Study as a whole: For every donor, three CD4 naive, three CD4 memory, two CD8 naive and one CD8 memory plates were used.

Germline trimming cut 8 bases from V and 0 bases from J; bases unmatched to any gene: 6. The V gene's germline CDR1 is LGHNA and CDR2 YSLEER. The length of the CDR3 is 15 residues. Original processing notes: ImmunoSEQ only sent back junction sequences with no quality scores, so filtering was done differently. Assay used: immunoSEQ multiplex PCR; TCRdb lists only in-frame clones, some missing. V and J calls and clone size are copied from that table; D and trimming were computed from the DNA. The profile covers just over 2,000,000 clones, with around 95% appearing a single time and 0.13% taken by the ten largest. This clone has a single count. Donors, healthy HIV-negative adults, lacked recent acute infections or vaccinations. Division of CD4+ cells produced a CD45RA+ naive subset and a CD45RA-negative memory subset.

This chain joins TRBV4-3 and TRBJ2-1; 8 nucleotides agree with TRBD1. The origin of this receptor is a man aged 18 to 30 in good health. Sample: naive CD4+ T cells sorted from blood. The subset: CD45RA+ positively selected. This CDR3 reads CASARQGISYNEQFF. The DNA of the CDR3 is TGCGCCAGCGCGAGACAGGGGATCTCCTACAATGAGCAGTTCTTC.